The sequence of this T cell receptor beta chain was determined in a study of regulatory T cells in long-lasting Graves disease. Germline values: CDR1 MDHEN, CDR2 SYDVKM. The CDR3 has 15 residues. Trimming pared 1 base from V and 2 bases from J, leaving 8 bases between. Time point described: newly diagnosed GD, antithyroid drugs for less than 3 months. Making the TCR library involved RNA that had been extracted from PBMCs. The authors built TCR beta libraries using iRepertoire HTBI primers and Arm-PCR of CDR3 regions. A single record per CDR3 protein comes from TCRdb applying MiXCR to the multiplex PCR reads. Among about 530,000 distinct CDR3 sequences, more than 15% were seen once, and the ten largest hold about 25%. These data were likewise used in another study, on T cells in Graves' hyperthyroidism and ophthalmopathy.

The chain has TRBV28 and TRBJ1-4; TRBD1 is a possible D gene (6 bases). This material consisted of peripheral blood mononuclear cells (PBMCs), taken at new diagnosis, from a patient treated with antithyroid drugs. This TCR derives from a woman aged 40-60 years with Graves disease. The CDR3 DNA reads TGTGCCAGCAGTTTATTCAGGGGCACTAATGAAAAACTGTTTTTT. It translates to CASSLFRGTNEKLFF.